Below, 14 T cell receptor beta chains from the same sample are listed, as sequenced in a study of cytomegalovirus exposure and HLA in healthy donors. 60 Vbeta and 13 Jbeta primers were used in PCR. Sequenced by immunoSEQ multiplex PCR; TCRdb stores in-frame clones only, minus some. The table lists approximately 75,000 clones, 84% of them singletons. The sequenced sample was PBMCs. The receptors stem from a man in his 70s in good health and CMV-seropositive.

J is TRBJ1-1 and V is TRBV28; 8 bases line up with TRBD1. The V gene's germline CDR1 is MDHEN and CDR2 SYDVKM. J was trimmed by 4 bases and V by 7 bases; bases with no gene match: 8. CDR3 length: 14 residues. The CDR3 protein is CASTSLDRVTEAFF. DNA of the CDR3: TGTGCCAGCACCTCCTTGGACAGGGTCACTGAAGCTTTCTTT.

V is TRBV5-6 and J is TRBJ1-5, with TRBD1 identical over 7 bases. Trimming at V came to 2 bases and at J to 3 bases, leaving 2 bases not matched to a gene. Germline V gives CDR1 SGHDT, CDR2 YYEEEE. This CDR3 contains 14 residues. The CDR3 DNA sequence: TGTGCCAGCAGCTTAACAGGGGTCAATCAGCCCCAGCATTTT. As protein: CASSLTGVNQPQHF. Full variable domain (remainder filled in from reference TRBV5-6 and TRBJ1-5): DAGVTQSPTHLIKTRGQQVTLRCSPKSGHDTVSWYQQALGQGPQFIFQYYEEEERQRGNFPDRFSGHQFPNYSSELNVNALLLGDSALYLCASSLTGVNQPQHFGDGTRLSIL.

The sample holds a few counts of this clone. The chain links TRBV6-1 to TRBJ1-5; 9 bases are shared with TRBD1. The V gene's germline CDR1 is MNHNS and CDR2 SASEGT. The CDR3 sequence is 14 residues long. V gave up 7 bases and J gave up 7 bases; unmatched junction bases: 8. The CDR3 spells CASTITGGGQPQHF. CDR3 bases: TGTGCCAGCACAATAACAGGGGGCGGACAGCCCCAGCATTTT.

The chain has TRBV5-6 and TRBJ1-6; the match to TRBD1 covers 8 bases. This CDR3 is built from 14 residues. Germline V lookup: CDR1 SGHDT, CDR2 YYEEEE. Trimming removed 3 bases from V and 7 bases from J; junction bases left unmatched: 3. The CDR3 is CASSSDRENSPLHF. Here the CDR3 DNA reads TGTGCCAGCAGCTCGGACAGGGAGAATTCACCCCTCCACTTT.

This clone was seen a single time. The CDR3 nucleotides read TGTGCCAGCAGCTCAGGAGGGCTAGAGACCCAGTACTTC. Its translation is CASSSGGLETQYF. The V and J genes are TRBV11-3 and TRBJ2-5; maybe TRBD2 (6 bases). V lost 4 bases and J lost 4, with 10 bases in between. Germline CDR1 is SGHNT and CDR2 is YENEEA. CDR3 length: 13 amino acids.

The chain combines TRBV19 with TRBJ2-3, with 8 bases matching TRBD1. Germline trimming cut 5 bases from V and 4 bases from J; bases unmatched to any gene: 5. There are 14 residues in the CDR3. Germline-derived CDR1 and CDR2 are LNHDA and SQIVND (reference sequence). CDR3 coding DNA: TGTGCCAGTAGTTCCTGGACAGGGCCAGATACGCAGTATTTT. Protein product: CASSSWTGPDTQYF.

This clone was picked up one time. The DNA of the CDR3 is TGTGCCAGTAGTATACAGCGGGAGCCCAATGAGCAGTTCTTC. Encoded protein: CASSIQREPNEQFF. The V gene is TRBV19, the J gene TRBJ2-1; 8 bases fit TRBD2. Germline V gene lookup returns CDR1 LNHDA and CDR2 SQIVND (reference sequence). CDR3 length equals 14 residues. V lost 2 bases, J lost 6 bases, and 3 bases stayed unmatched.

The rearrangement links TRBV6-1 to TRBJ2-6; TRBD1 aligns across 8 bases. The junction had 5 bases not matched to a gene; V was cut back by 6 bases and J by 4 bases. This CDR3 contains 15 residues. Germline V CDR1 and CDR2: MNHNS, SASEGT. The CDR3 loop reads CASSQDRVGANVLTF. In nucleotides, the CDR3 is TGTGCCAGCAGCCAGGACAGGGTCGGGGCCAACGTCCTGACTTTC.

The chain joins TRBV28 to TRBJ2-7, with TRBD1 matching over 10 bases. From germline, CDR1 is MDHEN and CDR2 SYDVKM. V dropped 7 bases and J dropped 7; count of bases not matched to a gene: 16. The CDR3 spans 16 residues. CDR3 residues: CASTLAQDRGINEQYF. CDR3 coding DNA: TGTGCCAGCACCCTCGCCCAGGACAGGGGGATTAATGAGCAGTACTTC.

V usage is TRBV7-2 and J usage is TRBJ2-1, with unresolved D. This CDR3 comprises 15 residues. Trimming took 1 base from V and 2 from J, leaving 9 bases between them. The germline CDR1 and CDR2 sequences are SGHTA and FQGNSA. The CDR3 region has the DNA TGTGCCAGCAGCTTAGGCTTAGCTGCCTACAATGAGCAGTTCTTC. Translation: CASSLGLAAYNEQFF. Complete variable domain (other parts from reference TRBV7-2 and TRBJ2-1): GAGVSQSPSNKVTEKGKDVELRCDPISGHTALYWYRQSLGQGLEFLIYFQGNSAPDKSGLPSDRFSAERTGGSVSTLTIQRTQQEDSAVYLCASSLGLAAYNEQFFGPGTRLTVL.

V and J are TRBV5-1 and TRBJ1-1; 11 bases match TRBD1. Trimming removed 5 bases from V and 14 bases from J; junction bases left unmatched: 11. This CDR3 is 13 amino acids long. Germline loops: CDR1 SGHRS, CDR2 YFSETQ. CDR3 loop: CASRQAGTGGTFF. Written as DNA, the CDR3 is TGCGCCAGCAGACAAGCCGGGACAGGGGGAACGTTCTTT.

This clone occurred a few times. This chain uses TRBV2 with TRBJ1-1; D ambiguous. The germline V gene has CDR1 SNHLY and CDR2 FYNNEI. CDR3 length: 14 amino acids. The V end was cut by 6 bases, the J end by 3 bases, with 14 bases between. The CDR3 DNA reads as TGTGCCAGCAGCCAGGAGGGCCGGGACACTGAAGCTTTCTTT. This sequence encodes CASSQEGRDTEAFF.

This chain joins TRBV28 and TRBJ1-2, with 10 positions matching TRBD1. Germline CDR1 is MDHEN and CDR2 is SYDVKM. The CDR3 has 15 residues. V shed 7 bases and J 5 bases; nucleotides not matched to a gene: 10. The DNA of the CDR3 is TGTGCCAGCAAACAATCCGGGACAGGGGTTTATGGCTACACCTTC. Amino acids: CASKQSGTGVYGYTF.

This chain uses TRBV7-9 with TRBJ1-5, with D possibly TRBD1 on 6 matching bases. The CDR3 is 14 amino acids. The germline gives CDR1 SEHNR, CDR2 FQNEAQ (reference sequence). The V gene lost 1 base and the J gene lost 4 bases, with 8 bases spanning the gap. CDR3 region: CASSLEGGNQPQHF. DNA for the CDR3: TGTGCCAGCAGCTTAGAAGGGGGTAATCAGCCCCAGCATTTT.